This T cell receptor beta chain emerged from a study of persistence of HIV-infected CD4 T cells. The overall study: Antigen stimulation activated a lower proportion of cells, more of them memory, than anti-CD3/anti-CD28 stimulation.

Anti-CD3/anti-CD28 beads served as a nonspecific positive control stimulus. Sorting selected CD4+ T cells upregulating both CD40 ligand and CD69. Donors had CD4+ T cell counts above 400 cells/uL and were CMV-seropositive. PBMCs were depleted of CD8+ T cells before stimulation. The CDR3 consists of 15 residues. V lost 5 bases, J lost 3 bases, and 15 bases lay in between. Germline lookup yields CDR1 MNHNS and CDR2 SASEGT. Findings and limits, study-wide: Bulk TCR data could not be restricted to HIV-1-infected CMV-responding cells.

This clone was counted once. Its specificity is unknown. The immunoSEQ assay was version 4, run in survey mode. Data came from immunoSEQ multiplex PCR; TCRdb stores just in-frame clones and leaves some out. The table records about 43,000 clones, around 90% of them present only once. The origin of this receptor is an adult man with HIV who was CMV-seropositive. Sequenced material: CD4+ T cells sorted from PBMCs after roughly 18-hour stimulation, taken from a patient who received antiretroviral therapy. The chain couples TRBV6-1 to TRBJ2-3; TRBD1 is a possible D gene (6 bases). CDR3 sequence: CASSQRQAATDTQYF. The DNA for the CDR3 is TGTGCCAGCAGTCAAAGACAGGCAGCGACAGATACGCAGTATTTT.